This record covers a single T cell receptor beta chain. The antigen is not known. CDR1 is MNHEY, CDR2 SMNVEV, per germline (reference sequence). V was clipped by 3 bases and J by 6 bases, with 17 bases between them. CDR3 length: 15 amino acids. Amplification used 60 Vbeta primers and 13 Jbeta primers. Profiled with immunoSEQ multiplex PCR; TCRdb holds only in-frame clones, not every one. This sample has under 150,000 clones; over 75% occur once, and the top ten carry 1.7%. The sample comes from a study of cytomegalovirus exposure and HLA in healthy donors. General observations from the study: Reports described diagnosis of cytomegalovirus status by the classifier as highly specific and sensitive. Later analysis identified a missense DCLRE1C variant that was linked to TCR beta V- and J-gene trimming.

The chain recombines TRBV27 with TRBJ1-1, with D tentatively TRBD1 (6 bases). Input material: PBMCs. This TCR was sampled from a boy between 5 and 17 years old in good health and CMV-seronegative. CDR3 amino acids: CASSFGYEGVPEAFF. The CDR3 nucleotides read TGTGCCAGCAGTTTTGGATATGAGGGGGTACCTGAAGCTTTCTTT.